This TCR beta chain was identified during a study of early T cells in non-severe SARS-CoV-2 infection. A few counts support this clonotype. The library protocol tagged individual cDNA molecules with unique molecular identifiers. TCRdb re-called the 5' RACE reads with MiXCR, one entry per CDR3 protein. The sample records tens of thousands of distinct CDR3 sequences, over 10% being singletons. V dropped 4 bases and J dropped 3 bases, with 5 bases sitting between them. Germline lookup yields CDR1 SGHRS and CDR2 YFSETQ. The CDR3 extends over 11 amino acids. The TCR originated in an adult who was a healthcare worker with PCR-confirmed SARS-CoV-2 infection or an uninfected control (not recorded which). The chain uses TRBV5-1 and TRBJ2-7; unclear D gene. The sequenced sample was whole blood. CDR3 DNA: TGCGCCAGCAGCGGATTCTACGAGCAGTACTTC. Its translation: CASSGFYEQYF.